Listed here are 30 T cell receptor beta chains from one sample, sequenced in a study of blood T cell repertoires in COVID-19. The protocol was immunoSEQ multiplex PCR, while the TCRdb copy is restricted to in-frame clones and leaves out a portion. There are some 250,000 clones in the sample; around 89% occur only once, and 8% to 10% lies in the top ten. Sequenced sample: PBMCs or T cells enriched from blood (not recorded which). The receptor source for this set is a middle-aged man who had recovered from COVID-19.

This chain links TRBV28 with TRBJ1-2; TRBD1 matches at 10 bases. The V gene's germline CDR1 is MDHEN and CDR2 SYDVKM. The CDR3 is 14 residues long. The V segment lost 7 bases and the J segment 7 bases; nucleotides outside the gene matches: 9. CDR3 bases: TGTGCCAGCACCGAAGGACAGGGGGTGGTTGGCTACACCTTC. It codes for CASTEGQGVVGYTF.

The rearrangement links TRBV6-5 to TRBJ2-7; 7 bases agree with TRBD2. V dropped 6 bases and J dropped 4; count of bases not matched to a gene: 9. The CDR3 is 14 amino acids. Germline assignment: CDR1 MNHEY and CDR2 SVGAGI. The CDR3, as DNA: TGTGCCAGCAGCCTGGGGGGTAGCGGGTACGAGCAGTACTTC. Translation gives CASSLGGSGYEQYF.

The chain links TRBV4-1 to TRBJ2-7; 7 bases fit TRBD1. V shed 1 base, J shed 6 bases, and the junction held 9 bases outside the gene matches. In germline, CDR1 is MGHRA, CDR2 YSYEKL. The CDR3 length is 15 residues. CDR3 sequence: CASSQVGQGVREQYF. For the CDR3, the DNA is TGCGCCAGCAGCCAAGTCGGGCAGGGGGTCCGCGAGCAGTACTTC.

This chain uses TRBV5-1 with TRBJ1-1; 9 bases are a match to TRBD1. This CDR3 has 14 amino acids. J gave up 7 bases and V 4 bases, and 8 bases lay outside the gene matches. CDR1 and CDR2 from the germline V gene are SGHRS and YFSETQ. For the CDR3, the DNA is TGCGCCAGCAGCACGGGACAGGGCCTGGTTGAAGCTTTCTTT. This codes for CASSTGQGLVEAFF.

This chain joins TRBV14 and TRBJ1-6; D possibly corresponds to TRBD1 (5 bases). Germline V gene data show CDR1 as SGHDN and CDR2 as FVKESK. Trimming took 0 bases from V and 7 from J, leaving 10 bases between them. CDR3 size: 15 residues. The DNA of the CDR3 is TGTGCCAGCAGCCAAGAGGGGCTGGGAAATTCACCCCTCCACTTT. It is translated as CASSQEGLGNSPLHF.

This chain connects TRBV10-2 to TRBJ1-3; D possibly corresponds to TRBD1 (6 bases). The CDR3 runs to 15 residues. The germline V gene encodes CDR1 WSHSY and CDR2 SAAADI. The germline V and J ends were trimmed by 3 bases and 4 bases, with 13 bases remaining between them. DNA for the CDR3: TGCGCCAGCAGTGATTCAGGGGAAGTAGGAAACACCATATATTTT. The encoded protein is CASSDSGEVGNTIYF.

The chain recombines TRBV7-9 with TRBJ2-7; D may be TRBD1 (5 bases). This CDR3 has 15 amino acids. Germline V gives CDR1 SEHNR, CDR2 FQNEAQ (reference sequence). Between the trimmed V and J ends, which lost 5 bases and 4 bases, there was a span of 18 bases. CDR3 in amino acids: CASSPLRGASYEQYF. In nucleotides, the CDR3 is TGTGCCAGCAGCCCGTTAAGGGGCGCATCATACGAGCAGTACTTC.

This chain connects TRBV20-1 to TRBJ2-1; D is undetermined. Germline V gene data show CDR1 as DFQATT and CDR2 as SNEGSKA (reference sequence). V was clipped by 3 bases and J by 9 bases, with 9 bases between them. The CDR3 has 11 amino acids. CDR3 sequence: CSARKAIEQFF. As DNA, the CDR3 is TGCAGTGCTAGGAAAGCAATTGAGCAGTTCTTC.

The chain carries TRBV7-9 and TRBJ2-2; 8 bases align to TRBD2. V was pared by 10 bases and J by 4 bases, with 8 bases of the junction left unmatched. The CDR3 length is 14 residues. Germline values: CDR1 SEHNR, CDR2 FQNEAQ (reference sequence). The CDR3 coding sequence is TGTGCCAACTCTAGACTAGCGAGCACCGGGGAGCTGTTTTTT. Translation: CANSRLASTGELFF.

The chain has TRBV5-1 and TRBJ1-2, with D possibly TRBD1 on 5 matching bases. In germline, CDR1 is SGHRS, CDR2 YFSETQ. With 2 bases removed from V and 0 bases from J, the gap between germline ends came to 11 bases. This CDR3 comprises 15 residues. For the CDR3, the DNA is TGCGCCAGCAGCTTAAGACAGTTGACTAACTATGGCTACACCTTC. Translation: CASSLRQLTNYGYTF.

The CDR3 region is CASSETGPYGYTF. In DNA form, the CDR3 reads TGTGCCAGCAGTGAGACAGGACCCTATGGCTACACCTTC. This rearrangement joins TRBV28 to TRBJ1-2; D may be TRBD1 (6 bases). Germline V lookup: CDR1 MDHEN, CDR2 SYDVKM. There are 13 residues in the CDR3. V was trimmed by 5 bases and J by 4 bases, leaving 11 bases between them.

CDR3 protein: CASSQGTGLMLGNSPLHF. In DNA, the CDR3 is TGCGCCAGCAGCCAAGGGACAGGACTTATGTTGGGGAATTCACCCCTCCACTTT. The rearrangement joins TRBV4-1 to TRBJ1-6, with 7 bases identical to TRBD1. V lost 1 base to trimming and J lost 7 bases; unmatched junction nucleotides: 13. The germline V gene has CDR1 MGHRA and CDR2 YSYEKL. This CDR3 region has 18 residues.

The V gene is TRBV7-2, the J gene TRBJ1-2; 12 nucleotides align to TRBD1. This CDR3 comprises 14 residues. The ends lost 3 bases at V and 8 bases at J; junction bases unmatched: 4. The germline V gene has CDR1 SGHTA and CDR2 FQGNSA. This CDR3 is CASSFGTGGVGYTF. DNA of the CDR3: TGTGCCAGCAGCTTTGGGACAGGGGGCGTAGGCTACACCTTC. Supplemented by reference TRBV7-2 and TRBJ1-2, the full variable domain reads GAGVSQSPSNKVTEKGKDVELRCDPISGHTALYWYRQSLGQGLEFLIYFQGNSAPDKSGLPSDRFSAERTGGSVSTLTIQRTQQEDSAVYLCASSFGTGGVGYTFGSGTRLTVV.

The V gene is TRBV28, the J gene TRBJ2-4; a possible D gene is TRBD2 (7 bases). Trimming took 1 base from V and 6 from J, leaving 16 bases between them. Germline V lookup: CDR1 MDHEN, CDR2 SYDVKM. The CDR3 has 16 residues. The CDR3, as DNA: TGTGCCAGCAGTTTATTTCGGGGGGCCGGGGGAAACATTCAGTACTTC. As protein: CASSLFRGAGGNIQYF.

The genes are TRBV7-2 and TRBJ2-7; 15 bases are shared with TRBD2. The CDR3 sequence is 16 residues long. Germline assignment: CDR1 SGHTA and CDR2 FQGNSA. Losses at the gene ends were 4 bases for V and 6 bases for J; bases not matched to a gene: 7. The CDR3 protein is CASSSGLAGGQGEQYF. The CDR3 coding sequence is TGTGCCAGCAGCTCAGGACTAGCGGGAGGGCAGGGCGAGCAGTACTTC.

The rearrangement links TRBV9 to TRBJ2-3; D unclear. Trimming took 3 bases from V and 7 from J, leaving 6 bases between them. Germline values: CDR1 SGDLS, CDR2 YYNGEE. The CDR3 has 11 amino acids. CDR3 DNA: TGTGCCAGCAGCGGTCTAAATACGCAGTATTTT. It codes for CASSGLNTQYF.

This rearrangement joins TRBV28 to TRBJ2-7; TRBD1 matches at 7 bases. The CDR3 covers 14 residues. CDR1 is MDHEN and CDR2 is SYDVKM in the germline V gene. The V gene end was trimmed by 5 bases and the J gene end by 3 bases; junction bases not matched to a gene: 7. Here the CDR3 reads CASSPSRDSYEQYF. Here the CDR3 DNA reads TGTGCCAGCAGTCCCTCCAGGGACAGCTACGAGCAGTACTTC.

The chain has TRBV7-9 and TRBJ2-3; 11 nucleotides match TRBD2. V lost 3 bases, J lost 0 bases, and 8 bases stayed unmatched. CDR3 length: 18 residues. Germline values: CDR1 SEHNR, CDR2 FQNEAQ (reference sequence). The CDR3 region has the DNA TGTGCCAGCAGCTTCCTACGACGACTAGCGGGAAGCACAGATACGCAGTATTTT. This encodes CASSFLRRLAGSTDTQYF.

This clone was picked up one time. The chain links TRBV12-3 or TRBV12-4 to TRBJ2-5, with a tentative D call TRBD2 (6 bases). V lost 6 bases, J lost 5 bases, and 13 bases lay in between. This CDR3 region has 13 residues. CDR3: CASRITSLETQYF. CDR3 coding DNA: TGTGCCAGCAGGATCACTAGCTTGGAGACCCAGTACTTC.

This clone was picked up a small number of times. The chain links TRBV2 to TRBJ1-2; 8 positions match TRBD1. Germline CDR1 is SNHLY and CDR2 is FYNNEI. J gave up 5 bases and V 7 bases, and 6 bases lay outside the gene matches. The CDR3 has 13 amino acids. CDR3 in DNA: TGTGCCAGCATTGGACAGGGATTTTATGGCTACACCTTC. This encodes CASIGQGFYGYTF.

The chain joins TRBV3-1 (or the pseudogene TRBV3-2) to TRBJ1-6, with 10 bases identical to TRBD1. This CDR3 comprises 17 residues. The germline CDR1 and CDR2 sequences are LGHDT and YNNKEL (reference sequence). Trimming took 1 base from V and 6 from J; bases not matched to a gene: 6. CDR3 in amino acids: CASSQAGTGVTNSPLHF. DNA of the CDR3: TGTGCCAGCAGCCAAGCTGGGACAGGGGTGACTAATTCACCCCTCCACTTT.

The V and J genes are TRBV5-1 and TRBJ1-1; a possible D gene is TRBD1 (6 bases). Between the trimmed V and J ends, which lost 0 bases and 7 bases, there was a span of 10 bases. CDR3 length: 13 amino acids. Germline V lookup: CDR1 SGHRS, CDR2 YFSETQ. CDR3 DNA: TGCGCCAGCAGCTTGGAGTACAGGGATGAAGCTTTCTTT. Translation gives CASSLEYRDEAFF.

The rearrangement joins TRBV7-2 to TRBJ2-7; D may be TRBD1 (6 bases). V lost 1 base and J lost 2, with 15 bases in between. The germline V gene has CDR1 SGHTA and CDR2 FQGNSA. This CDR3 comprises 16 residues. CDR3 amino acids: CASSLGAEQGTYEQYF. DNA of the CDR3: TGTGCCAGCAGCTTAGGGGCGGAACAGGGAACCTACGAGCAGTACTTC.

The V gene is TRBV19, the J gene TRBJ1-5; 8 bases map to TRBD1. The CDR3 has 16 residues. The germline V gene encodes CDR1 LNHDA and CDR2 SQIVND (reference sequence). Trimming at V came to 6 bases and at J to 3 bases, leaving 10 bases not matched to a gene. The DNA of the CDR3 is TGTGCCAGTAGCCAACAGGGGGGAGGCCTCAATCAGCCCCAGCATTTT. It encodes CASSQQGGGLNQPQHF.

The chain couples TRBV19 to TRBJ2-1; TRBD1 might be the D (6 bases). The V gene's germline CDR1 is LNHDA and CDR2 SQIVND (reference sequence). Between the trimmed V and J ends, which lost 3 bases and 3 bases, there was a span of 9 bases. The CDR3 is 14 amino acids. CDR3 loop: CASSMDRNYNEQFF. The CDR3 coding sequence is TGTGCCAGTAGTATGGACAGAAACTACAATGAGCAGTTCTTC.

This rearrangement joins TRBV19 to TRBJ1-1; 9 positions agree with TRBD1. The CDR3 is made up of 14 amino acids. Germline CDR1 and CDR2: LNHDA and SQIVND (reference sequence). The V segment lost 5 bases and the J segment 4 bases; nucleotides outside the gene matches: 5. CDR3 DNA sequence: TGTGCCAGTAGTTTAACAGGGGGCGTCACTGAAGCTTTCTTT. Amino acids: CASSLTGGVTEAFF.

This clone was recorded once. CDR3 protein: CASSLVTAGQGAQHF. The CDR3 coding sequence is TGTGCCAGCAGCTTGGTGACCGCAGGACAGGGGGCCCAGCATTTT. The chain is built from TRBV5-6 and TRBJ1-5; 10 nucleotides line up with TRBD1. Germline values: CDR1 SGHDT, CDR2 YYEEEE. CDR3 length: 15 amino acids. Trimming removed 0 bases from V and 11 bases from J; junction bases left unmatched: 8.

This rearrangement joins TRBV6-5 to TRBJ1-6, with D unclear. The ends were cut back, 6 bases at V and 14 bases at J, with 20 bases in the middle. The CDR3 spans 14 residues. The V gene's germline CDR1 is MNHEY and CDR2 SVGAGI. The CDR3 coding sequence is TGTGCCAGCAGGGCCTCCCCCGACGCCGGGACCCTCCACTTT. Protein product: CASRASPDAGTLHF.

The CDR3, as DNA: TGTGCCAGCAGCCTATGGACTCAAGGGAACACTGAAGCTTTCTTT. This encodes CASSLWTQGNTEAFF. V usage is TRBV3-1 (or the pseudogene TRBV3-2) and J usage is TRBJ1-1, with D unresolved. Trimming took 4 bases from V and 1 from J, leaving 13 bases between them. The CDR3 is 15 amino acids. CDR1 is LGHDT and CDR2 is YNNKEL in the germline V gene (reference sequence).

This clone has ten or more counts. J is TRBJ1-5 and V is TRBV19; 8 positions agree with TRBD1. From germline, CDR1 is LNHDA and CDR2 SQIVND (reference sequence). This CDR3 contains 15 residues. V trimming: 5 bases; J trimming: 2 bases; junction bases outside the gene matches: 5. CDR3 sequence: CASSQGALGNQPQHF. CDR3 coding DNA: TGTGCCAGTAGTCAGGGGGCCCTTGGCAATCAGCCCCAGCATTTT. Full variable domain (outside the CDR3, taken from reference TRBV19 and TRBJ1-5): DGGITQSPKYLFRKEGQNVTLSCEQNLNHDAMYWYRQDPGQGLRLIYYSQIVNDFQKGDIAEGYSVSREKKESFPLTVTSAQKNPTAFYLCASSQGALGNQPQHFGDGTRLSIL.